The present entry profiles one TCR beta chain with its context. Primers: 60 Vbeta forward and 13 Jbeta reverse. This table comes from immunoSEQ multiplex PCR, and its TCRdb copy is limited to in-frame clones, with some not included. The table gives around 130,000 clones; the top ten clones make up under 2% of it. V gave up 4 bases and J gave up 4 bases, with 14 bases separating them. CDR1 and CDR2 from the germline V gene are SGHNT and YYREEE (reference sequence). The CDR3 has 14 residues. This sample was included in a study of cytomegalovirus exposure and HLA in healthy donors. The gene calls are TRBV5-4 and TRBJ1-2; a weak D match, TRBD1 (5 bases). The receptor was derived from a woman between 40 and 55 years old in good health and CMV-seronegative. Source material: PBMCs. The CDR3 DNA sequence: TGTGCCAGCAGCGAAAGTCAGGGTCCCTATGGCTACACCTTC. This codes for CASSESQGPYGYTF.